Sequencing of this TCR beta chain was carried out in a study of T cell responses to AZD1222 COVID-19 vaccine. Study-wide results and caveats: Vaccine-associated CD4 TCRs ranged over spike, dominating at 160-218 and 743-854. Clonal diversity was possibly underestimated; the donors were predominantly white British and more often female. Variant regions that are unmutated are reportedly the target of nearly half of spike-specific TCRs.

Method: immunoSEQ multiplex PCR; TCRdb's copy keeps in-frame clones and lacks some. The table shows about 150,000 clones, with approximately 89% occurring only once. A word on this clone: What it binds is unknown.

Germline CDR1 and CDR2: MDHEN and SYDVKM. The CDR3 is made up of 17 amino acids. V lost 7 bases to trimming and J lost 4 bases; unmatched junction nucleotides: 10. The sample here was peripheral blood, taken 28 days after the second AZD1222 dose. The TCR was taken from an adult who received the AZD1222 COVID-19 vaccine. This chain joins TRBV28 and TRBJ2-3, with TRBD2 matching 14 bases. CDR3 protein: CASTPIGTSGRSDTQYF. CDR3 in DNA: TGTGCCAGCACCCCTATTGGGACTAGCGGGAGATCAGATACGCAGTATTTT.